The present TCR beta chain was sequenced within a study of T cells after yellow fever vaccination. This CDR3 is 16 amino acids long. Trimming removed 6 bases from V and 4 bases from J, with 21 bases in between. Germline V gives CDR1 SNHLY, CDR2 FYNNEI. Each CDR3 protein is one row after TCRdb ran MiXCR on the 5' RACE reads. The data show around 400,000 distinct CDR3 sequences, 11% seen once. This clonotype was seen repeatedly, ten times or more. This specimen consisted of PBMCs, obtained on the day of the first yellow fever vaccination. The receptor was derived from a man younger than 35 who received the YFV17D yellow fever vaccine. The chain employs TRBV2 and TRBJ1-2, with D possibly being TRBD1 (6 bases). CDR3 bases: TGTGCCAGCAGCGCCCCTCGGGGGCAGGGGAGCTATGGCTACACCTTC. It encodes CASSAPRGQGSYGYTF.